In this sample, the clone carrying this T cell receptor (beta chain) turned up a few times. As yet, its antigen is unknown. CDR3 size: 15 residues. CDR1 and CDR2 from the germline V gene are SEHNR and FQNEAQ (reference sequence). Trimming removed 5 bases at V and 1 base at J, with 14 bases between. These data belong to a study of T cells in Graves' hyperthyroidism and ophthalmopathy. TCR beta CDR3 regions were amplified from RNA transcripts. RT-PCR in the first round (using the HTBI primer set) targeted the TCR CDR3. In TCRdb, the multiplex PCR reads were re-called with MiXCR into one record per CDR3 protein. The sample holds roughly 500,000 distinct CDR3 sequences, 46% seen once. Findings of the study overall: The blood repertoire included most of the expanded thyroid clonotypes above 0.001. Ophthalmopathy was model-predicted a median roughly 6.3 months pre-onset.

The sequenced sample consisted of peripheral blood or thyroid tissue (not recorded which). The chain links TRBV7-9 to TRBJ1-2; perhaps TRBD1 as D (5 bases). This receptor was taken from an adult woman with Graves' disease, either hyperthyroidism or ophthalmopathy (not recorded which). DNA for the CDR3: TGTGCCAGCAGCCCAAACTGGGGCAGTAACTATGGCTACACCTTC. Protein product: CASSPNWGSNYGYTF.